The T cell receptor beta chain under discussion was sequenced for a study of blood T cell repertoires in COVID-19. Overall study context: Italy, Spain and the United States were the sources of the convalescent and acute COVID-19 samples.

In the original analysis: How many nucleated cells were present was estimated from reference gene primer amplification. Assay: immunoSEQ multiplex PCR; the TCRdb copy retains only in-frame clones and omits some. V, J and clone size were drawn from that table, and D and trimming were deduced from the DNA. Of approximately 150,000 clones listed, roughly 87% are singletons. The V gene end was trimmed by 5 bases and the J gene end by 3 bases; junction bases not matched to a gene: 6. From germline, CDR1 is SGHTA and CDR2 FQGTGA. This CDR3 contains 17 residues. This receptor was obtained from a human donor with acute COVID-19. The donor label of this sample is uncertain. The rearrangement links TRBV7-3 to TRBJ2-1; 14 positions agree with TRBD2. The sample taken for sequencing was PBMCs or T cells enriched from blood (not recorded which). This CDR3 is CASSPGLAGVGYNEQFF. The CDR3 coding sequence is TGTGCCAGCAGCCCGGGACTAGCGGGGGTTGGCTACAATGAGCAGTTCTTC. Based on the CDR3 plus reference TRBV7-3 and TRBJ2-1, the full variable domain is GAGVSQTPSNKVTEKGKYVELRCDPISGHTALYWYRQSLGQGPEFLIYFQGTGAADDSGLPNDRFFAVRPEGSVSTLKIQRTERGDSAVYLCASSPGLAGVGYNEQFFGPGTRLTVL.